This T cell receptor (beta chain) was profiled in a study of HIV-infected patients and healthy controls (dated by TCRdb to 2013 to 2014). Some background on the complete study: The question the study tested was whether immune perturbation and reconstitution could be captured by deep TCR repertoire sequencing of small blood samples from HIV patients. Beyond this particular receptor, the publication reports: During therapy, HIV-associated CDR3s significantly decreased in frequency, while CMV-associated CDR3s did not change significantly, though most became more frequent. By Jaccard index and by the count of highly shared sequences, healthy controls shared more CDR3s between individuals than HIV+ patients did. In HIV-infected patients, the apparent post-therapy recovery of the Gini index was not replicated in size-matched repertoire data. HLA typing of donors was not performed in the study. Comparisons were complicated by unequal numbers of distinct sequences between patients and controls, and rare events from HIV-infected data were overweighted by size-matching. The study cohorts differed slightly in age and sex profile, but those differences did not account for the observed differences in diversity. The dynamics of distinct T-cell subpopulations could not be separated, and sequencing depth was restricted, because whole blood was used. Significantly different mean usage between HIV-infected patients and controls was observed for eight alpha and eight beta V genes. Alpha-chain CDR3s from MAIT cells appeared at high frequency in healthy controls but were severely depleted in HIV+ repertoires. Processing included only sixteen HIV-infected individuals, and this was regarded by the authors as a major limit on how widely the findings apply. Significantly higher mean Gini indices were seen in HIV-infected repertoires than in controls, possibly reflecting oligoclonality. Pairing of alpha and beta chains was not determined in the samples. Healthy control repertoires showed roughly threefold more distinct CDR3s and higher Shannon diversity than untreated HIV+ repertoires.

Since whole blood was used without any cell fractionation, the repertoire reflected all peripheral T cells in unsorted form. As controls, ten healthy donors without infection were sampled, and about 40% of the ten donors were sampled a second time two to four months later. For RNA extraction, approximately 2.6 ml of peripheral blood was drawn into Tempus tubes. The TURBO-DNase kit was used to remove leftover genomic DNA, and GLOBINclear was used to deplete globin mRNA. SuperScript III was used to reverse transcribe 500 ng RNA with primers targeting the alpha and beta constant regions. Separate alpha and beta chain libraries were generated by chain-specific third strand synthesis with multiplexing indices. The protocol used a single primer pair to amplify all rearrangements within a chain, which avoided primer bias, and attached molecular barcodes to each cDNA molecule. Purified cDNA was joined by T4 RNA Ligase 1 to a 5' RACE adapter carrying a random hexamer and the SP2 sequencing primer site. Second strand synthesis was performed with Phusion polymerase and primed from the SP2 site, and slow temperature ramps were applied to favor optimal annealing. Two random hexamer sequences, both added before amplification and joined together, made up the 12-nucleotide barcode of each molecule. A short first PCR added P5 and P7 adapter elements plus a second index, followed by an approximately 20-cycle amplification PCR with P5s and P7 primers. A total of 25 to 35 PCR cycles were applied to the libraries, which were quantified on a Qubit, sized on a Bioanalyzer, and diluted to about 3.7 nM. The normalized libraries were sequenced on an Illumina MiSeq using 2 x 250 paired-end kits. Reverse transcription reactions were cleaned up on MinElute columns and eluted into about 9.3 ul Tris-Cl. Adapter ligations were incubated for roughly 22 hours at 16 degrees C and subsequently purified with AMPure XP beads at a 1:1 ratio. As for how the authors treated the data: Demultiplexed FASTQ files were processed with a modified Decombinator by which V, J, insert and barcode information was output. Sequences that shared a barcode but differed from the dominant sequence were discarded as errors, and original cDNA molecules were estimated by counting barcodes clustered at Levenshtein distance 3. The R packages ineq, vegan, igraph and RCytoscape were used for downstream analyses, together with IMGT nomenclature and CDR3 definitions. V gene usage was calculated across distinct sequences, with every TCR tallied a single time to avoid skew from clonal expansion. Within a donor, similarity networks joined unique CDR3 amino acid sequences in every case where two of them were separated by a single Levenshtein edit. Published HIV-specific CDR3s (over 90 alpha, 650 to 850 beta) and CMV-specific CDR3s (around 13 alpha, over 250 beta) were compiled and searched for in the repertoires. Random subsampling to size-matched repertoires showed patients' decreased diversity was not caused by their lower sequence numbers. The raw public data were reprocessed by TCRdb itself: fastp quality trimming at Q25, MiXCR clonotype calling, in-frame beta chains only. Identical CDR3 proteins give one entry, which carries the most common genes and DNA. The V and J calls were determined by TCRdb, not by the authors. This sample gives 8,000 to 10,000 distinct CDR3 sequences in total; about 5% of them show up just once. The leading ten clones occupy less than 9.5% of the sample.

On this clonotype itself: Its antigen is still unknown. No clone much larger than this one lies a single base away; base qualities are absent.

Cut back by 0 bases and 6 bases, the V and J ends lie 8 bases apart. The CDR3 has 13 amino acids, counting the end cysteine and phenylalanine. Only the CDR3 portion is preserved as DNA: 39 bases, with reading frame beginning at the first base. Sequences LGHDT (CDR1) and YNNKEL (CDR2) are obtained from the germline V gene (reference sequence). Sequenced: blood. Rearrangement joined TRBV3-1 to TRBJ1-1, and possibly TRBD1, on 5 matching bases. This sequence originates from an adult in good health. The CDR3 has the sequence CASSQDYRSEAFF. The DNA reads TGTGCCAGCAGCCAAGATTACAGGTCTGAAGCTTTCTTT. Where the CDR3 stops, the reference TRBV3-1 and TRBJ1-1 genes take over; the full variable domain is DTAVSQTPKYLVTQMGNDKSIKCEQNLGHDTMYWYKQDSKKFLKIMFSYNNKELIINETVPNRFSPKSPDKAHLNLHINSLELGDSAVYFCASSQDYRSEAFFGQGTRLTVV.